The rows below give T cell receptor beta chains drawn from one sample of a study of early stage breast cancer tumors. The data were produced by immunoSEQ multiplex PCR, yet TCRdb's version contains in-frame clones alone and is incomplete. Altogether under 45,000 clones are present, about 73% being singletons, with the ten largest covering around 7.2%. Specimen: blood. Receptor source: a person in their fifties or sixties with breast cancer. The CDR3 runs from the conserved cysteine through the conserved F or W. D genes are given only for firm matches. Where a row states a size, it is once, few, many or the class of an expanded clone; other rows omit it.

TRBV18	NA	TRBJ1-1	NA	CASSPPTQGRNTEAFF	TGTGCCAGCTCACCACCTACACAGGGAAGGAACACTGAAGCTTTCTTT
TRBV19	TRBD1	TRBJ1-2	NA	CASRRTGGDYGYTF	TGTGCCAGTAGAAGGACAGGGGGGGACTATGGCTACACCTTC
TRBV4-1	TRBD1	TRBJ2-7	NA	CASSQLKDRDHSYEQYF	TGCGCCAGCAGCCAACTAAAGGACAGGGACCACTCCTACGAGCAGTACTTC
TRBV6-1	TRBD2	TRBJ2-2	once	CASSEGVSGANTGELFF	TGTGCCAGCAGTGAAGGTGTTAGCGGGGCGAACACCGGGGAGCTGTTTTTT
TRBV10-1	NA	TRBJ1-1	NA	CASSESRRVYEAFF	TGCGCCAGCAGTGAGTCGAGGCGTGTATATGAAGCTTTCTTT
TRBV5-4	TRBD2	TRBJ2-6	NA	CASSTGGLPLLSGANVLTF	TGTGCCAGCAGCACCGGGGGACTACCTCTCCTCTCTGGGGCCAACGTCCTGACTTTC
TRBV27	NA	TRBJ2-1	NA	CASSWSGREQFF	TGTGCCAGCAGTTGGTCAGGTCGTGAGCAGTTCTTC
TRBV7-9	TRBD1	TRBJ1-1	NA	CASSEPTGSTEAFF	TGTGCCAGCAGCGAACCGACAGGGTCCACTGAAGCTTTCTTT
TRBV14	NA	TRBJ1-2	NA	CASSQGVWAYGYTF	TGTGCCAGCAGCCAAGGGGTTTGGGCCTATGGCTACACCTTC
TRBV19	NA	TRBJ1-2	NA	CASSIVGTFNYGYTF	TGTGCCAGTAGTATAGTCGGGACATTTAACTATGGCTACACCTTC
TRBV19	TRBD1	TRBJ1-5	NA	CASSIEQGNQPQHF	TGTGCCAGTAGTATAGAACAGGGGAATCAGCCCCAGCATTTT
TRBV27	TRBD2	TRBJ2-3	NA	CASSWRLAGVQPDTQYF	TGTGCCAGCAGTTGGAGACTAGCGGGAGTACAACCAGATACGCAGTATTTT
TRBV2	NA	TRBJ1-2	NA	CASSEVKSPNYGYTF	TGTGCCAGCAGTGAAGTCAAGAGCCCTAACTATGGCTACACCTTC
TRBV7-9	TRBD1	TRBJ1-1	NA	CASSLAAGQSFEAFF	TGTGCCAGCAGCTTAGCGGCGGGACAGTCGTTTGAAGCTTTCTTT
TRBV11-2	TRBD1	TRBJ1-3	NA	CASSHPGTGLGNTIYF	TGTGCCAGCAGCCACCCCGGGACAGGCCTTGGAAACACCATATATTTT
TRBV5-1	TRBD1	TRBJ2-7	NA	CASSQTTGTGIYEQYF	TGCGCCAGCAGCCAAACCACCGGGACAGGGATCTACGAGCAGTACTTC
TRBV9	TRBD1	TRBJ1-1	NA	CASSQGRQGADEAFF	TGTGCCAGCAGTCAAGGGCGGCAGGGGGCGGATGAAGCTTTCTTT
TRBV13	TRBD2	TRBJ2-7	NA	CASTKREGIEQYF	TGTGCCAGCACCAAGCGGGAGGGCATCGAGCAGTACTTC
TRBV9	TRBD2	TRBJ2-3	NA	CASSVRGGTTSDTQYF	TGTGCCAGCAGCGTTCGAGGCGGGACTACGTCAGATACGCAGTATTTT
TRBV15	TRBD1	TRBJ1-4	NA	CATSRDRGRNEKLFF	TGTGCCACCAGCAGAGACAGGGGGCGGAATGAAAAACTGTTTTTT
TRBV30	NA	TRBJ1-2	NA	CAWSELRQAGYTF	TGTGCCTGGAGCGAACTTCGGCAGGCCGGCTACACCTTC